Listed below are T cell receptor beta chains from one sample, sequenced in a study of OX40 agonist ivuxolimab in advanced cancers. The method was immunoSEQ multiplex PCR; TCRdb's version includes in-frame clones alone and lacks a portion of them. Of roughly 100,000 clones in the sample, around four fifths were seen once. Sequenced material: CD4+ or CD8+ T cells sorted from blood, taken in a trial of the OX40 agonist ivuxolimab. Receptor source: an adult with an advanced solid tumor such as melanoma, head and neck, liver or kidney cancer. Both conserved end residues are part of each CDR3. Each record gives: J gene, V gene, D gene, clone size, CDR3 protein, CDR3 DNA. The D gene is left open where the match is weak. Expanded clones get a size class; other rows say once, few or many, or leave the size out.

TRBJ2-6 | TRBV5-1 | TRBD1 | NA | CASSAGQVANVLTF | TGCGCCAGCAGCGCGGGACAGGTAGCCAACGTCCTGACTTTC
TRBJ2-1 | TRBV7-6 | TRBD1 | once | CASSFPRGLPYNEQFF | TGTGCCAGCAGCTTCCCGAGGGGGCTTCCCTACAATGAGCAGTTCTTC
TRBJ2-7 | TRBV5-4 | NA | NA | CASSFDPGYEQYF | TGTGCCAGCAGCTTTGATCCTGGCTACGAGCAGTACTTC
TRBJ2-1 | TRBV5-1 | NA | NA | CASSLGGSSYNEQFF | TGCGCCAGCAGCTTGGGGGGGAGCTCCTACAATGAGCAGTTCTTC
TRBJ2-3 | TRBV6-5 | NA | NA | CASSYSAATDTQYF | TGTGCCAGCAGTTACAGTGCAGCCACAGATACGCAGTATTTT
TRBJ2-2 | TRBV9 | NA | NA | CASISRGGTGELFF | TGTGCCAGCATTTCGAGGGGGGGCACCGGGGAGCTGTTTTTT
TRBJ2-5 | TRBV11-2 | NA | NA | CASSLRGRETQYF | TGTGCCAGCAGCTTACGGGGGAGGGAGACCCAGTACTTC
TRBJ1-1 | TRBV4-3 | NA | NA | CASRVGRNTEAFF | TGCGCCAGCAGGGTCGGGAGGAACACTGAAGCTTTCTTT
TRBJ1-2 | TRBV5-4 | NA | NA | CASSQQGTYYGYTF | TGTGCCAGCAGCCAACAGGGCACTTACTATGGCTACACCTTC
TRBJ1-5 | TRBV19 | TRBD1 | NA | CASSIAGGGQPQHF | TGTGCCAGTAGTATAGCAGGGGGAGGGCAGCCCCAGCATTTT
TRBJ2-1 | TRBV4-3 | TRBD2 | few | CASSQAPAGSSYNEQFF | TGCGCCAGCAGCCAGGCCCCAGCGGGGAGCTCCTACAATGAGCAGTTCTTC
TRBJ1-1 | TRBV7-2 | TRBD1 | NA | CASSWGEGATEAFF | TGTGCCAGCAGCTGGGGTGAGGGGGCGACTGAAGCTTTCTTT
TRBJ2-3 | TRBV7-2 | NA | NA | CASRPSPGVDTQYF | TGTGCCAGCAGACCATCTCCAGGGGTAGATACGCAGTATTTT
TRBJ2-5 | TRBV7-2 | TRBD1 | few | CASSLRQGKGQETQYF | TGTGCCAGCAGCTTAAGACAGGGGAAGGGCCAAGAGACCCAGTACTTC
TRBJ2-5 | TRBV10-3 | NA | NA | CAISEGDQETQYF | TGTGCCATCAGTGAAGGGGACCAAGAGACCCAGTACTTC
TRBJ2-2 | TRBV6-5 | NA | once | CASSLGGGTAGELFF | TGTGCCAGCAGTTTGGGAGGGGGGACCGCCGGGGAGCTGTTTTTT
TRBJ2-5 | TRBV7-8 | TRBD2 | NA | CASSHEVAGGPAGDF | TGTGCCAGCAGCCACGAGGTAGCGGGGGGGCCGGCCGGAGACTTC
TRBJ1-2 | TRBV9 | NA | NA | CASSAVGEVGYTF | TGTGCCAGCAGCGCCGTGGGAGAAGTCGGCTACACCTTC
TRBJ2-2 | TRBV19 | NA | NA | CASSIRRPANTGELFF | TGTGCCAGTAGTATCAGACGTCCGGCGAACACCGGGGAGCTGTTTTTT
TRBJ1-1 | TRBV7-2 | NA | NA | CASSPYLGEAFF | TGTGCCAGCAGCCCGTACCTGGGTGAAGCTTTCTTT
TRBJ1-2 | TRBV30 | NA | NA | CACPTTGTKYGYTF | TGTGCCTGTCCGACCACCGGGACCAAATATGGCTACACCTTC
TRBJ2-1 | TRBV7-8 | NA | NA | CASSLGAPGNNEQFF | TGTGCCAGCAGCTTAGGGGCCCCAGGAAACAATGAGCAGTTCTTC
TRBJ2-1 | TRBV4-3 | NA | NA | CASSQSQGWNEQFF | TGCGCCAGCAGCCAATCGCAGGGGTGGAATGAGCAGTTCTTC
TRBJ2-5 | TRBV6-5 | TRBD1 | NA | CASSYRGDRVKTQYF | TGTGCCAGCAGTTACCGGGGGGACAGGGTAAAGACCCAGTACTTC
TRBJ2-2 | TRBV27 | NA | NA | CASHKNTGELFF | TGTGCCAGCCACAAGAACACCGGGGAGCTGTTTTTT
TRBJ1-3 | TRBV19 | NA | few | CASPGWNTIYF | TGTGCCAGTCCCGGTTGGAACACCATATATTTT
TRBJ2-3 | TRBV10-3 | NA | NA | CAIKGVLVADTQYF | TGTGCCATTAAGGGGGTACTAGTTGCTGATACGCAGTATTTT
TRBJ1-2 | TRBV10-2 | TRBD1 | NA | CASTDRDNGYTF | TGCGCCAGCACGGACAGGGATAATGGCTACACCTTC
TRBJ2-1 | TRBV11-2 | TRBD2 | NA | CASSPLAGEYNEQFF | TGTGCCAGCAGCCCTCTAGCGGGGGAATACAATGAGCAGTTCTTC
TRBJ2-5 | TRBV5-4 | NA | NA | CASSPVHQETQYF | TGTGCCAGCAGCCCCGTACACCAAGAGACCCAGTACTTC
TRBJ2-1 | TRBV4-3 | NA | NA | CASSQAGPAENEQFF | TGCGCCAGCAGCCAAGCGGGACCGGCAGAAAATGAGCAGTTCTTC
TRBJ2-3 | TRBV7-9 | TRBD2 | NA | CASSFPSGGTDTQYF | TGTGCCAGCAGCTTTCCTAGCGGGGGGACAGATACGCAGTATTTT
TRBJ2-7 | TRBV2 | TRBD1 | NA | CASSGTGAYEQYF | TGTGCCAGCAGTGGGACAGGCGCCTACGAGCAGTACTTC
TRBJ1-5 | TRBV6-1 | NA | NA | CASSIEDGDQPQHF | TGTGCCAGCAGTATCGAGGACGGTGATCAGCCCCAGCATTTT
TRBJ1-1 | TRBV5-6 | TRBD1 | NA | CASSLEQSDREIF | TGTGCCAGCAGCTTGGAACAGTCCGACAGGGAGATCTTT
TRBJ1-3 | TRBV4-1 | NA | once | CASSQDLDRASGNTIYF | TGCGCCAGCAGCCAAGATTTGGATCGGGCCTCTGGAAACACCATATATTTT
TRBJ1-2 | TRBV7-9 | TRBD1 | NA | CASSLSGQGFTLRGYTF | TGTGCCAGCAGCTTATCGGGACAGGGTTTCACTCTTCGTGGCTACACCTTC
TRBJ2-5 | TRBV5-4 | TRBD2 | NA | CASSLPLAGVETQYF | TGTGCCAGCAGCTTGCCACTAGCGGGGGTGGAGACCCAGTACTTC
TRBJ2-7 | TRBV29-1 | NA | NA | CSVGSREIYEQYF | TGCAGCGTTGGATCCAGGGAGATCTACGAGCAGTACTTC